The next 27 T cell receptor beta chains were all read from a single sample in a study of tumor-infiltrating lymphocytes in glioblastoma multiforme. Multiple V-beta primers and a C-beta primer amplified TCRB from RNA. TCRdb processed the multiplex PCR reads anew with MiXCR; each CDR3 protein has one entry. The sample lists approximately 30,000 distinct CDR3 sequences, 50% to 75% occurring once. The sequenced material came from brain tumor tissue. These receptors came from a male donor with glioblastoma.

The V and J genes are TRBV14 and TRBJ1-2; TRBD1 matches at 8 bases. The CDR3 is 17 residues long. V gave up 0 bases and J gave up 8 bases; unmatched junction bases: 14. Germline V gives CDR1 SGHDN, CDR2 FVKESK. Here the CDR3 DNA reads TGTGCCAGCAGCCAAGATCTCAATTCAGGGGGCAGAAGAGGCTACACCTTC. It translates to CASSQDLNSGGRRGYTF.

This clonotype was picked up many times. This rearrangement joins TRBV28 to TRBJ2-3; D gene ambiguous. Germline lookup yields CDR1 MDHEN and CDR2 SYDVKM. The CDR3 runs to 13 residues. Between the trimmed V and J ends, which lost 7 bases and 3 bases, there was a span of 11 bases. CDR3 region: CASTQLSTDTQYF. CDR3 coding DNA: TGTGCCAGCACTCAACTAAGTACAGATACGCAGTATTTT.

By proportion, this clonotype is medium-sized (0.01 to 0.1%). The chain joins TRBV5-5 to TRBJ2-7; D perhaps matches TRBD2 (5 bases). Germline values: CDR1 SGHKS, CDR2 YYEKEE (reference sequence). Trimming pared 1 base from V and 3 bases from J, leaving 11 bases between. The CDR3 is made up of 14 amino acids. The CDR3 coding sequence is TGTGCCAGCAGCTTGTGGTCGGGAAACTACGAGCAGTACTTC. Encoded protein: CASSLWSGNYEQYF.

As concerns this clonotype: The conserved closing phenylalanine or tryptophan is absent in this CDR3, likely reflecting a read error. The rearrangement uses TRBV11-3 and TRBJ2-1; unclear D gene. Germline V gene sequence: CDR1 SGHNT, CDR2 YENEEA. The CDR3 contains 15 residues. V lost 0 bases and J 7 bases, leaving 13 bases between the germline ends. The CDR3 loop reads CASSLDLLVLNEQFL. For the CDR3, the DNA is TGTGCCAGCAGCTTAGATCTCCTAGTTTTAAATGAGCAGTTCCTC.

In regard to this clonotype: A much more abundant neighbour one base away suggests this may be a read error. The rearrangement joins TRBV28 to TRBJ1-5; 7 bases fit TRBD1. Germline V gene data show CDR1 as MDHEN and CDR2 as SYDVKM. CDR3 length: 15 residues. CDR3: CVSRPEGASNQPQHF. CDR3 bases: TGTGTCAGCAGACCTGAGGGGGCCAGCAATCAGCCCCAGCATTTT.

A word on this clonotype: A single base separates this from a much larger clone, so it may be a read error. V is TRBV7-9 and J is TRBJ2-1; D remains ambiguous. The ends were cut back, 5 bases at V and 4 bases at J, with 15 bases in the middle. The CDR3 has 15 amino acids. Looked up from germline, CDR1 is SEHNR and CDR2 is FQNEAQ (reference sequence). The CDR3 here is CASSLPTCPYNEQFF. Written as DNA, the CDR3 is TGTGCCAGCAGCCTTCCCACATGCCCTTACAATGAGCAGTTCTTC.

This clonotype was counted once. The chain employs TRBV7-8 and TRBJ2-1; tentative D call: TRBD2 (6 bases). V was shortened by 11 bases and J by 3 bases, with 20 bases between the two germline ends. The CDR3 has 15 residues. The germline V gene encodes CDR1 SGHVS and CDR2 FQNEAQ. The CDR3 region has the DNA TGTGCCTGCATCCAGAAGTTCGGGGGCTACAATGAGCAGTTCTTC. It codes for CACIQKFGGYNEQFF.

The chain employs TRBV5-6 and TRBJ2-3; no firm D call. The CDR3 is 16 residues long. Between the trimmed V and J ends, which lost 0 bases and 2 bases, there was a span of 13 bases. Germline values: CDR1 SGHDT, CDR2 YYEEEE. The CDR3 is CASSLARTPVTDTQYF. The CDR3, as DNA: TGTGCCAGCAGCTTGGCAAGGACGCCAGTCACAGATACGCAGTATTTT. Full variable domain (outside the CDR3, taken from reference TRBV5-6 and TRBJ2-3): DAGVTQSPTHLIKTRGQQVTLRCSPKSGHDTVSWYQQALGQGPQFIFQYYEEEERQRGNFPDRFSGHQFPNYSSELNVNALLLGDSALYLCASSLARTPVTDTQYFGPGTRLTVL.

The chain couples TRBV28 to TRBJ2-5, with D possibly being TRBD2 (5 bases). The germline V and J ends were trimmed by 3 bases and 2 bases, with 22 bases remaining between them. The V gene's germline CDR1 is MDHEN and CDR2 SYDVKM. The CDR3 runs to 18 residues. The CDR3 DNA reads as TGTGCCAGCAGTTTCGTCGAGGGTAGCCTACTGCAGCAAGAGACCCAGTACTTC. This codes for CASSFVEGSLLQQETQYF.

The chain has TRBV11-2 and TRBJ2-1, with a tentative D call TRBD2 (6 bases). V lost 3 bases and J lost 7, with 13 bases in between. The germline V gene has CDR1 SGHAT and CDR2 FQNNGV. The CDR3 spans 14 residues. The CDR3, as DNA: TGTGCCAGCAGCTTCGCGGGATCAAGGAATGAGCAGTTCTTC. It yields the protein CASSFAGSRNEQFF.

On this clonotype itself: The final CDR3 position lacks the conserved phenylalanine or tryptophan, pointing to a likely read error. No DNA is shown, since the ends of the CDR3 on it are uncertain; the CDR3 is the one TCRdb lists. The chain links TRBV20-1 to TRBJ2-3; the table names TRBD1, a call not compared with the DNA. A total of 15 residues make up the CDR3, ends included. CDR1 is DFQATT, CDR2 SNEGSKA, per germline (reference sequence). CDR3 protein: CSVRDGAESTDTQYL.

V usage is TRBV29-1 and J usage is TRBJ2-3; TRBD2 matches at 9 bases. Per germline, CDR1 SQVTM and CDR2 ANQGSEA. The CDR3 loop spans 15 amino acids. Trimming took 7 bases from V and 5 from J; bases not matched to a gene: 13. This chain's CDR3 is CSATGLAGVIDTQYF. DNA for the CDR3: TGCAGCGCCACGGGATTAGCGGGAGTCATAGATACGCAGTATTTT.

The chain uses TRBV5-1 and TRBJ1-1; TRBD1 is a possible D gene (5 bases). Trimming took 10 bases from V and 1 from J, leaving 17 bases between them. CDR3 length: 14 amino acids. In germline, CDR1 is SGHRS, CDR2 YFSETQ. Here the CDR3 DNA reads TGCGCCGACAGCTTGGAACTGCCGAACACTGAAGCTTTCTTT. Protein: CADSLELPNTEAFF.

A word on this clonotype: The junction differs from germline at one of its ends, possibly a read error. The CDR3 DNA reads TGCGCCAGCAGTGAGAACCGGGAGACCTACGAGCAGTATTTC. Protein: CASSENRETYEQYF. J is TRBJ2-7 and V is TRBV10-2; tentative D call: TRBD2 (6 bases). Germline V gives CDR1 WSHSY, CDR2 SAAADI. This CDR3 is built from 14 residues.

V and J are TRBV29-1 and TRBJ1-6; 7 bases match TRBD1. The CDR3 consists of 14 residues. Trimming removed 6 bases from V and 9 bases from J; junction bases left unmatched: 11. CDR1 and CDR2 (germline): SQVTM, ANQGSEA. The CDR3 sequence is CSVKEGALVSPLHF. CDR3 bases: TGCAGCGTAAAAGAGGGGGCGCTTGTTTCACCCCTCCACTTT.

This clonotype came up a few times. The genes are TRBV6-1 and TRBJ1-1, with 9 bases matching TRBD1. The CDR3 runs to 13 residues. Per the germline V gene, CDR1 is MNHNS and CDR2 is SASEGT. After removal of 6 bases from V and 7 bases from J, the junction contained 6 bases not matched to a gene. The CDR3 protein is CASSRTGAFEAFF. The CDR3 DNA reads as TGTGCCAGCAGCCGGACAGGGGCCTTTGAAGCTTTCTTT.

The V and J genes are TRBV10-1 and TRBJ2-2, with TRBD2 identical over 13 bases. V trimming: 5 bases; J trimming: 2 bases; junction bases outside the gene matches: 5. The CDR3 sequence is 17 residues long. Germline lookup yields CDR1 WNHNN and CDR2 SYGVQD (reference sequence). The CDR3 sequence is CASSPLAGGPNTGELFF. The CDR3 nucleotides read TGCGCCAGCAGTCCACTAGCGGGAGGGCCAAACACCGGGGAGCTGTTTTTT.

As to this clonotype: The junction shows a germline mismatch at one end, possibly a read error. The chain links TRBV10-3 to TRBJ2-2; D possibly uses TRBD1 or TRBD2 (5 bases each). CDR3 length: 11 amino acids. Germline V lookup: CDR1 ENHRY, CDR2 SYGVKD. The CDR3 is CAISDTGDLFF. The CDR3 DNA reads as TGCGCCATCAGTGACACCGGGGACCTGTTTTTT.

V gene TRBV11-2 combines with J gene TRBJ2-2, with 15 positions matching TRBD2. Looked up from germline, CDR1 is SGHAT and CDR2 is FQNNGV. After removal of 5 bases from V and 5 bases from J, the junction contained 9 bases not matched to a gene. The CDR3 has 18 residues. The CDR3 DNA reads TGTGCCAGCAGCCTCACGGGACTAGCGGGAGGTGGGACCGGGGAGCTGTTTTTT. Its protein product is CASSLTGLAGGGTGELFF.

The chain carries TRBV11-2 and TRBJ2-5, with 12 bases that match TRBD1. J gave up 5 bases and V 5 bases, and 9 bases lay outside the gene matches. The germline CDR1 and CDR2 sequences are SGHAT and FQNNGV. The CDR3 covers 16 residues. The CDR3 is CASSPTGTGGAETQYF. The CDR3 DNA follows: TGTGCCAGCAGCCCTACGGGGACAGGGGGCGCGGAGACCCAGTACTTC.

This clonotype appeared a few times. The chain recombines TRBV29-1 with TRBJ2-7; TRBD2 is a possible D gene (5 bases). The CDR3 extends over 15 amino acids. Germline CDR1 SQVTM, CDR2 ANQGSEA. V gave up 4 bases and J gave up 1 base, with 17 bases separating them. The CDR3 sequence: CSVGIAETGSYEQYF. DNA for the CDR3: TGCAGCGTTGGCATCGCCGAGACGGGGTCCTACGAGCAGTACTTC.

This clonotype appeared many times. The chain employs TRBV6-5 and TRBJ1-3, with D unresolved. V lost 2 bases and J 3 bases, leaving 14 bases between the germline ends. This CDR3 contains 16 residues. Germline loops: CDR1 MNHEY, CDR2 SVGAGI. The CDR3 sequence: CASSYRAVLGGNTIYF. As DNA, the CDR3 is TGTGCCAGCAGTTACCGTGCGGTCCTAGGTGGAAACACCATATATTTT.

This clonotype showed up just once. Likely a read error: the CDR3 ends without its conserved phenylalanine or tryptophan. The DNA is left out, because the CDR3 cannot be placed on it with certainty; the CDR3 is given as TCRdb lists it. The chain combines TRBV20-1 with TRBJ2-7. CDR1 DFQATT and CDR2 SNEGSKA come from the germline V gene (reference sequence). The CDR3 is 16 residues long, ends included. CDR3 sequence: CSARGQGSDSSYEQHL.

As regards this clonotype: One end of the junction is discordant with germline, which a read error may explain. V usage is TRBV6-1 and J usage is TRBJ2-7; D uncertain. The CDR3 has 12 amino acids. Per germline, CDR1 MNHNS and CDR2 SASEGT. In nucleotides, the CDR3 is TGTGCCAGCAATGAAATTGCCTACGAGCAGCACTTC. This codes for CASNEIAYEQHF.

The table lists this clonotype with many counts. CDR3 bases: TGTGCCAGCAGTTTAGCGACGGGACAGGGGGGAGAGACCCAGTACTTC. This sequence encodes CASSLATGQGGETQYF. The chain combines TRBV12-3 or TRBV12-4 with TRBJ2-5, with 11 positions matching TRBD1. The CDR3 contains 16 residues. V gave up 0 bases and J gave up 4 bases; unmatched junction bases: 4.

On this clonotype itself: The junction and the germline gene differ at one end; a read error may be behind it. The rearrangement uses TRBV20-1 and TRBJ2-3; 13 bases line up with TRBD2. The germline V gene encodes CDR1 DFQATT and CDR2 SNEGSKA (reference sequence). This CDR3 has 18 residues. The CDR3 DNA follows: TGCAGTGCTAGCGGGACTAGCGGGATCGCACCGACCGCAGATACGCAGTATTTC. Encoded protein: CSASGTSGIAPTADTQYF.

This clonotype appeared a single time. At one end the junction does not follow the germline gene, possibly because of a read error. The gene calls are TRBV4-1 and TRBJ1-1, with TRBD1 matching 7 bases. CDR3 length: 14 residues. CDR1 is MGHRA and CDR2 is YSYEKL in the germline V gene. CDR3 sequence: CASSQGGQNTEALF. The CDR3 region has the DNA TGCGCCAGCAGCCAAGGGGGACAGAACACTGAAGCTCTCTTC.